Listed below are T cell receptor beta chains from one sample, sequenced in a study of blood T cell repertoires in COVID-19. Libraries were prepared by immunoSEQ multiplex PCR; TCRdb keeps only in-frame clonotypes and omits some of them. The data show roughly 85,000 clones, with roughly 90% seen just once and about 26% held by the top ten. The specimen sequenced was peripheral blood. These receptors were obtained from a man aged 50 to 60 with active or convalescent COVID-19. CDR3s include the opening cysteine and the closing phenylalanine or tryptophan. D genes are given only for firm matches. Clone size is given for some rows only: seen once, a few or many times, or a class if the clone is expanded.

size: -
J: TRBJ2-7
V: TRBV5-4
D: TRBD2
CDR3: CASSSGLAGVYEQYF
DNA: TGTGCCAGCAGCTCGGGACTAGCGGGGGTATACGAGCAGTACTTC

size: -
J: TRBJ2-6
V: TRBV30
D: -
CDR3: CAWSITGAGANVLTF
DNA: TGTGCCTGGAGTATAACAGGCGCAGGGGCCAACGTCCTGACTTTC

size: -
J: TRBJ1-1
V: TRBV5-1
D: -
CDR3: CASSLAGGAHTEAFF
DNA: TGCGCCAGCAGCTTGGCCGGGGGGGCTCACACTGAAGCTTTCTTT

size: -
J: TRBJ1-1
V: TRBV7-8
D: -
CDR3: CASTAGRFGTEAFF
DNA: TGTGCCAGCACCGCGGGCCGTTTCGGCACTGAAGCTTTCTTT

size: -
J: TRBJ2-7
V: TRBV12-3/TRBV12-4
D: -
CDR3: CASSFEDTYEQYF
DNA: TGTGCCAGCAGTTTCGAGGACACCTACGAGCAGTACTTC

size: -
J: TRBJ1-1
V: TRBV10-3
D: -
CDR3: CASTKAGRDTEAFF
DNA: TGTGCCTCCACGAAGGCCGGGAGGGACACTGAAGCTTTCTTT

size: -
J: TRBJ2-1
V: TRBV12-3/TRBV12-4
D: -
CDR3: CASSLGLENEQFF
DNA: TGTGCCAGCAGTTTAGGACTCGAGAATGAGCAGTTCTTC

size: -
J: TRBJ2-1
V: TRBV28
D: -
CDR3: CASSAGTGERTQFF
DNA: TGTGCCAGCAGTGCCGGCACAGGCGAACGGACGCAGTTCTTC

size: -
J: TRBJ1-2
V: TRBV11-2
D: -
CDR3: CASSLNLQGGGYTF
DNA: TGTGCCAGCAGCTTGAACCTCCAGGGTGGCGGCTACACCTTC

size: -
J: TRBJ2-7
V: TRBV5-5
D: TRBD2
CDR3: CASSLALAGGEQYF
DNA: TGTGCCAGCAGCTTGGCCTTAGCGGGAGGTGAGCAGTACTTC

size: -
J: TRBJ2-6
V: TRBV12-5
D: -
CDR3: CASGLAQGPGANVLTF
DNA: TGTGCTAGTGGTTTGGCACAGGGCCCTGGGGCCAACGTCCTGACTTTC

size: -
J: TRBJ2-2
V: TRBV5-1
D: TRBD1
CDR3: CASKGQGNTGELFF
DNA: TGCGCCAGCAAGGGACAGGGGAACACCGGGGAGCTGTTTTTT

size: -
J: TRBJ2-2
V: TRBV28
D: TRBD1
CDR3: CASSKGQGSTGELFF
DNA: TGTGCCAGCAGTAAAGGACAGGGATCCACCGGGGAGCTGTTTTTT

size: -
J: TRBJ1-1
V: TRBV5-1
D: TRBD1
CDR3: CASSWTGETEAFF
DNA: TGCGCCAGCAGCTGGACAGGGGAGACTGAAGCTTTCTTT

size: -
J: TRBJ1-1
V: TRBV29-1
D: TRBD1
CDR3: CSVVGGAGTEAFF
DNA: TGCAGCGTTGTAGGGGGCGCCGGTACTGAAGCTTTCTTT

size: once
J: TRBJ2-4
V: TRBV19
D: TRBD1
CDR3: CASSIQGAQNIQYF
DNA: TGTGCCAGTAGTATCCAGGGGGCCCAAAACATTCAGTACTTC

size: once
J: TRBJ2-3
V: TRBV4-3
D: -
CDR3: CASSQSSGPTDTQYF
DNA: TGCGCCAGCAGCCAATCAAGCGGCCCCACAGATACGCAGTATTTT

size: -
J: TRBJ1-2
V: TRBV30
D: -
CDR3: CAWMGGEYYGYTF
DNA: TGTGCCTGGATGGGGGGAGAATACTATGGCTACACCTTC

size: -
J: TRBJ1-5
V: TRBV6-2/TRBV6-3
D: -
CDR3: CASSQDTIIGYSNQPQHF
DNA: TGTGCCAGCAGTCAGGACACCATAATCGGCTATAGCAATCAGCCCCAGCATTTT

size: -
J: TRBJ2-2
V: TRBV11-2
D: TRBD2
CDR3: CASSSGEGIAGDRELFF
DNA: TGTGCCAGCAGCTCGGGGGAGGGAATAGCGGGAGACCGGGAGCTGTTTTTT

size: -
J: TRBJ1-5
V: TRBV5-8
D: TRBD1
CDR3: CASTSQPGQGNQPQHF
DNA: TGTGCCAGCACCTCCCAACCAGGACAGGGCAATCAGCCCCAGCATTTT

size: -
J: TRBJ1-5
V: TRBV2
D: -
CDR3: CASSELTVSNQPQHF
DNA: TGTGCCAGCAGCGAACTCACAGTTAGCAATCAGCCCCAGCATTTT

size: few
J: TRBJ1-6
V: TRBV15
D: TRBD1
CDR3: CATSSSGTEVSPLHF
DNA: TGTGCCACCAGCTCTTCCGGGACAGAAGTTTCACCCCTCCACTTT

size: -
J: TRBJ1-4
V: TRBV11-2
D: -
CDR3: CASSPSNRVGTNEKLFF
DNA: TGTGCCAGCAGCCCATCTAACAGGGTGGGAACTAATGAAAAACTGTTTTTT

size: -
J: TRBJ2-6
V: TRBV18
D: -
CDR3: CASSPTTGSGANVLTF
DNA: TGTGCCAGCTCACCTACGACGGGGTCTGGGGCCAACGTCCTGACTTTC

size: -
J: TRBJ2-1
V: TRBV2
D: TRBD2
CDR3: CASSDLVAGVEQFF
DNA: TGTGCCAGCAGTGATTTGGTAGCGGGAGTTGAGCAGTTCTTC

size: once
J: TRBJ1-1
V: TRBV7-9
D: TRBD1
CDR3: CASSLAPKQGVNTEAFF
DNA: TGTGCCAGCAGCTTAGCGCCGAAGCAGGGGGTGAACACTGAAGCTTTCTTT

size: -
J: TRBJ1-1
V: TRBV21-1
D: -
CDR3: CASSGHRVDTEAFF
DNA: TGTGCCAGCAGCGGTCACAGGGTGGACACTGAAGCTTTCTTT

size: once
J: TRBJ2-5
V: TRBV7-9
D: -
CDR3: CASSSTGTLQETQYF
DNA: TGTGCCAGCAGCTCTACCGGGACACTACAAGAGACCCAGTACTTC

size: -
J: TRBJ2-4
V: TRBV25-1
D: -
CDR3: CASSEFGIQYF
DNA: TGTGCCAGCAGTGAATTCGGCATTCAGTACTTC

size: -
J: TRBJ2-7
V: TRBV19
D: TRBD1
CDR3: CASQSGQGIYEQYF
DNA: TGTGCCAGTCAATCGGGACAGGGGATCTACGAGCAGTACTTC

size: -
J: TRBJ2-2
V: TRBV24-1
D: -
CDR3: CASSRGSNTGELFF
DNA: TGTGCCAGCAGTAGGGGGTCGAACACCGGGGAGCTGTTTTTT

size: -
J: TRBJ2-4
V: TRBV7-2
D: TRBD2
CDR3: CASSLGLAGGINIQYF
DNA: TGTGCCAGCAGCTTAGGGCTAGCGGGGGGGATAAACATTCAGTACTTC

size: -
J: TRBJ1-6
V: TRBV5-4
D: -
CDR3: CASSRGGPGLYNSPLHF
DNA: TGTGCCAGCAGCCGCGGGGGACCTGGACTTTATAATTCACCCCTCCACTTT

size: -
J: TRBJ1-2
V: TRBV7-8
D: -
CDR3: CASRDPGQGAGYTF
DNA: TGTGCCAGCAGAGATCCGGGACAAGGGGCCGGCTACACCTTC

size: -
J: TRBJ1-2
V: TRBV19
D: -
CDR3: CASSIRDNDYGYTF
DNA: TGTGCCAGTAGTATCCGGGACAATGACTATGGCTACACCTTC

size: -
J: TRBJ2-3
V: TRBV4-1
D: TRBD2
CDR3: CASSLRSGTKTDTQYF
DNA: TGCGCCAGCAGCCTACGTAGCGGGACGAAGACAGATACGCAGTATTTT

size: -
J: TRBJ2-2
V: TRBV10-3
D: TRBD2
CDR3: CAISDGTSGKGVTGELFF
DNA: TGTGCCATCAGTGATGGGACTAGCGGGAAGGGGGTCACCGGGGAGCTGTTTTTT

size: -
J: TRBJ2-7
V: TRBV6-5
D: TRBD2
CDR3: CASRATSGAYEQYF
DNA: TGTGCCAGCAGAGCGACTAGCGGGGCTTACGAGCAGTACTTC

size: -
J: TRBJ2-1
V: TRBV5-4
D: TRBD1
CDR3: CASSPRDRGLIRGEQFF
DNA: TGTGCCAGCAGCCCCCGGGACAGGGGGCTGATCCGCGGTGAGCAGTTCTTC

size: -
J: TRBJ1-3
V: TRBV19
D: -
CDR3: CASSARGSGNTIYF
DNA: TGTGCCAGTAGTGCCAGGGGATCTGGAAACACCATATATTTT

size: -
J: TRBJ2-2
V: TRBV5-1
D: -
CDR3: CASSSGQNTGELFF
DNA: TGCGCCAGCAGCTCTGGACAGAACACCGGGGAGCTGTTTTTT

size: -
J: TRBJ2-1
V: TRBV5-1
D: TRBD2
CDR3: CASSLAVSGSGYNEQFF
DNA: TGCGCCAGCAGCTTGGCTGTTAGCGGGAGCGGGTACAATGAGCAGTTCTTC

size: -
J: TRBJ2-1
V: TRBV5-4
D: TRBD1
CDR3: CASSLEGAYEQFF
DNA: TGTGCCAGCAGCTTGGAGGGGGCGTATGAGCAGTTCTTC

size: -
J: TRBJ1-5
V: TRBV5-1
D: -
CDR3: CASSLGSPQGNQPQHF
DNA: TGCGCCAGCAGCTTGGGGTCCCCACAGGGCAATCAGCCCCAGCATTTT